Reported below is one T cell receptor (beta chain). This sample is drawn from a study of blood T cell repertoires in COVID-19. Study in general: The origin of the acute and convalescent COVID-19 samples was the United States, Italy and Spain. PBMCs, B-cell-depleted T cells, or T cells were the source of the cDNA or gDNA that made up the material.

The CDR3 is 15 amino acids. Germline V lookup: CDR1 DFQATT, CDR2 SNEGSKA (reference sequence). Germline trimming cut 3 bases from V and 4 bases from J; bases unmatched to any gene: 7. Original handling: Estimates of nucleated cell counts were drawn from the amplification of reference gene primers. Here immunoSEQ multiplex PCR was the method, and the copy in TCRdb shows in-frame clones only, minus some. The V and J calls and clone size come from that table; D and trimming were worked out from the DNA. The table has fewer than 110,000 clones, 75% to 90% seen once. The source material was peripheral blood. The receptor was isolated from a woman between 65 and 79 years old with active or convalescent COVID-19. V is TRBV20-1 and J is TRBJ2-5; 11 bases fit TRBD2. As DNA, the CDR3 is TGCAGTGCTAGTGAGACTAGCGGGATAGGAGAGACCCAGTACTTC. It translates to CSASETSGIGETQYF.